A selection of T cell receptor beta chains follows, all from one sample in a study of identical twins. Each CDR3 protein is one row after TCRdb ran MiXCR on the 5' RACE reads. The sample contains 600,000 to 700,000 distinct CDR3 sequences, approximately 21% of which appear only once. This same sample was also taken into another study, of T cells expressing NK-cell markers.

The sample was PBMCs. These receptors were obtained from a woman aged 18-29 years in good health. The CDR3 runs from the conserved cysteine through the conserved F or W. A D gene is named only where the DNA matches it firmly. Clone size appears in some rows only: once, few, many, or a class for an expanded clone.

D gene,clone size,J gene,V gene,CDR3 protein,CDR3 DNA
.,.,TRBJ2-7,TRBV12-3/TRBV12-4,CASSFGGLSYEQYF,TGTGCCAGCAGTTTTGGGGGTCTCTCCTACGAGCAGTACTTC
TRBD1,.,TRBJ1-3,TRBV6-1,CASSAGTAGNTIYF,TGTGCCAGCAGTGCAGGGACAGCTGGAAACACCATATATTTT
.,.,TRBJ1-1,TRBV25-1,CAKRFGGKWNTEAFF,TGTGCCAAAAGGTTTGGAGGGAAGTGGAACACTGAAGCTTTCTTT
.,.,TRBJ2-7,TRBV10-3,CAISDLRTDSYEQYF,TGTGCCATCAGTGACCTTCGAACGGACAGCTACGAGCAGTACTTC
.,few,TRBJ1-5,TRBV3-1,CASSSGMNSNQPQHF,TGTGCCAGCAGCTCCGGGATGAATAGCAATCAGCCCCAGCATTTT
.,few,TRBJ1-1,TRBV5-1,CASSLSESRTEAFF,TGCGCCAGCAGCTTGTCTGAGTCTCGGACTGAAGCTTTCTTT
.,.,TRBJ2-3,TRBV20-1,CSASDGTTVRSTDTQYF,TGCAGTGCTAGCGACGGGACAACTGTGAGGAGCACAGATACGCAGTATTTT
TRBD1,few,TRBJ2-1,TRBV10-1,CASSENMGQINEQFF,TGCGCCAGCAGTGAAAATATGGGACAGATAAATGAGCAGTTCTTC
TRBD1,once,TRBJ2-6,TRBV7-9,CASSEPTRGPGANVLTF,TGTGCCAGCAGCGAACCAACCAGGGGGCCTGGGGCCAACGTCCTGACTTTC
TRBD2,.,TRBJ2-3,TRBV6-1,CASKTSGTGTDTQYF,TGTGCCAGCAAGACTAGCGGGACAGGCACAGATACGCAGTATTTT
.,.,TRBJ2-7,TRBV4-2,CASSQVNGVQDEQYF,TGTGCCAGCAGCCAAGTGAATGGGGTCCAAGACGAGCAGTACTTC
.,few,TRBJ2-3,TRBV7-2,CASSQDNGGTDTQYF,TGTGCCAGCAGTCAGGACAATGGGGGCACAGATACGCAGTATTTT
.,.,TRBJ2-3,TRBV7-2,CASSFQQGTDTQYF,TGTGCCAGCAGCTTCCAACAGGGCACAGATACGCAGTATTTT
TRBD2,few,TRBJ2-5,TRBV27,CASREAGYGETQYF,TGTGCCAGCAGGGAAGCGGGATATGGAGAGACCCAGTACTTC
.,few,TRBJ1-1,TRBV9,CASSADVDTEAFF,TGTGCCAGCAGCGCGGACGTAGACACTGAAGCTTTCTTT
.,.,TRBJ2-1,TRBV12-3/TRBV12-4,CASSRVGTYNEQFF,TGTGCCAGCAGCCGAGTAGGGACCTACAATGAGCAGTTCTTC
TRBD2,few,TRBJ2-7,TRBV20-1,CSAMTSGLYEQYF,TGCAGTGCTATGACTAGCGGACTCTACGAGCAGTACTTC
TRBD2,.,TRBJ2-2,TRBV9,CASSVEREGYTGELFF,TGTGCCAGCAGCGTAGAGCGGGAGGGCTACACCGGGGAGCTGTTTTTT
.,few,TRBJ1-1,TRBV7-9,CASSLAPVTNTEAFF,TGTGCCAGCAGCTTAGCCCCGGTAACAAACACTGAAGCTTTCTTT
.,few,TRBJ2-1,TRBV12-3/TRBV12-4,CASSRLEGSVNEQFF,TGTGCCAGCAGCCGACTAGAGGGGAGCGTTAATGAGCAGTTCTTC
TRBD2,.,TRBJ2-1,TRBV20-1,CSARALAVSYNEQFF,TGCAGTGCTAGAGCGCTAGCGGTCTCCTACAATGAGCAGTTCTTC
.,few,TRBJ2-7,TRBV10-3,CAITPLANGYEQYF,TGTGCCATCACCCCTCTAGCGAACGGTTACGAGCAGTACTTC
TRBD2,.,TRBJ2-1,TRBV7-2,CASSSLAGGTEQFF,TGTGCCAGCAGCTCGCTAGCGGGAGGGACTGAGCAGTTCTTC
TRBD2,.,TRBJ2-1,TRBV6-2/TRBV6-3,CASSRTSGSSGEQFF,TGTGCCAGCAGCCGGACTAGCGGGAGTTCCGGTGAGCAGTTCTTC
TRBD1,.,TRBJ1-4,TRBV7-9,CASSPQTGADEKLFF,TGTGCCAGCAGCCCGCAAACAGGGGCGGACGAAAAACTGTTTTTT
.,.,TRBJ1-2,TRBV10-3,CAISDVVVYGYTF,TGTGCCATCAGTGATGTAGTCGTATATGGCTACACCTTC
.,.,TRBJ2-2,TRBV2,CASALRRANTGELFF,TGTGCCAGCGCCCTAAGGCGAGCGAACACCGGGGAGCTGTTTTTT
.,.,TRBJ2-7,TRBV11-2,CASSSGLISYEQYF,TGTGCCAGCAGCTCGGGCCTAATTTCCTACGAGCAGTACTTC
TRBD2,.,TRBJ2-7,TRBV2,CASSEALGTRVYEQYF,TGTGCCAGCAGTGAAGCGCTCGGGACTAGAGTCTACGAGCAGTACTTC
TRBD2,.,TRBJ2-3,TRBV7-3,CASSLGAISGRLSTDTQYF,TGTGCCAGCAGCCTGGGGGCGATTAGCGGGAGGCTTAGCACAGATACGCAGTATTTT
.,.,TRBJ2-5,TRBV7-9,CASSGSLETQYF,TGTGCCAGCAGCGGCAGTCTAGAGACCCAGTACTTC
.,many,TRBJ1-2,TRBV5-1,CASSLGQIYGYTF,TGCGCCAGCAGCTTGGGCCAGATCTATGGCTACACCTTC
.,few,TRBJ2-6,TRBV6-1,CASREAGANVLTF,TGTGCCAGCAGGGAGGCTGGGGCCAACGTCCTGACTTTC
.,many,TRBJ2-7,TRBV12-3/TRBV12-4,CASSEGSRSYEQYF,TGTGCCAGCAGCGAGGGGTCGCGCTCCTACGAGCAGTACTTC
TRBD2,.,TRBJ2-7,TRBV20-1,CSANPRTSGRAYEQYF,TGCAGTGCTAACCCTAGGACTAGCGGGAGGGCCTACGAGCAGTACTTC
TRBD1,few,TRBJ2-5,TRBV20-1,CSARDALPTGAQETQYF,TGCAGTGCTAGAGATGCCCTCCCCACAGGGGCCCAAGAGACCCAGTACTTC
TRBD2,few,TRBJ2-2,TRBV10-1,CASSGGGTGELFF,TGCGCCAGCAGTGGCGGGGGCACCGGGGAGCTGTTTTTT
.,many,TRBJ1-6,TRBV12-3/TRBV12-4,CASSPRRGGNSPLHF,TGTGCCAGCAGTCCGCGCAGGGGTGGTAATTCACCCCTCCACTTT
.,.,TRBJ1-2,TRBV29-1,CSVRTVKDGYTF,TGCAGCGTTCGGACAGTAAAAGATGGCTACACCTTC
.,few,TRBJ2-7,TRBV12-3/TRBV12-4,CASSSPSEQYF,TGTGCCAGCAGTTCACCTTCCGAGCAGTACTTC
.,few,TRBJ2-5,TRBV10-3,CAITETGETQYF,TGTGCCATCACCGAAACCGGGGAGACCCAGTACTTC
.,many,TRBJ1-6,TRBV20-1,CSARVDGGYSPLHF,TGCAGTGCTAGAGTGGACGGAGGGTATTCACCCCTCCACTTT
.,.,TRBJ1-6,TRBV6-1,CASRSNPGTGTSPLHF,TGTGCCAGCAGGTCAAACCCGGGTACAGGGACTTCACCCCTCCACTTT
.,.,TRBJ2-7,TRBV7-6,CASSYREFYEQYF,TGTGCCAGCAGCTACAGGGAGTTCTACGAGCAGTACTTC
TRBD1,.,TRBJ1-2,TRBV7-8,CASSLRSSGGDGYTF,TGTGCCAGCAGCTTACGATCGTCAGGGGGAGATGGCTACACCTTC
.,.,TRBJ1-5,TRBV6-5,CASSYSSGAGQPQHF,TGTGCCAGCAGTTACTCGAGCGGGGCAGGACAGCCCCAGCATTTT
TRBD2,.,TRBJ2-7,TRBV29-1,CSVGGDQTSGPYEQYF,TGCAGCGTTGGAGGGGACCAGACTAGCGGACCCTACGAGCAGTACTTC
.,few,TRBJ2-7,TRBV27,CASSLKQNYEQYF,TGTGCCAGCAGTTTAAAACAGAACTACGAGCAGTACTTC
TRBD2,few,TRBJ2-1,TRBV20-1,CSAISGRELYEQFF,TGCAGTGCTATTAGCGGGCGCGAATTGTATGAGCAGTTCTTC
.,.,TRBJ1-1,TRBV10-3,CAISESGNTEAFF,TGTGCCATCAGTGAGTCGGGTAACACTGAAGCTTTCTTT
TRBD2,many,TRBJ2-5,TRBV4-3,CASSQDQVSGRDKYQETQYF,TGCGCCAGCAGCCAAGATCAAGTTAGCGGGAGGGATAAATACCAAGAGACCCAGTACTTC
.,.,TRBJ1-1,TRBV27,CASSWQGWMNTEAFF,TGTGCCAGCAGTTGGCAGGGGTGGATGAACACTGAAGCTTTCTTT
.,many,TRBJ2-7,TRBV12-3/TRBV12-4,CAGAREQYF,TGTGCCGGAGCGAGGGAGCAGTACTTC
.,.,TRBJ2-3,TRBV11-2,CASSPGGDDTQYF,TGTGCCAGCAGCCCAGGGGGGGACGATACGCAGTATTTT